The rows below give T cell receptor beta chains drawn from one sample of a study of control samples from healthy donors and cancer patients. TCRdb keeps only in-frame clones here, not all; method: immunoSEQ multiplex PCR. The sample shows just over 15,000 clones, over 70% of them seen only once. Specimen: PBMCs. The receptors were gathered from a woman between 65 and 79 years old with colorectal cancer. The CDR3 runs from the conserved cysteine through the conserved F or W. D genes are given only for firm matches. Size tells how often a clone was seen (once, few, many) or the class of an expanded clone, and some rows leave it out.

>NA|TRBV6-5|TRBJ1-1|NA
CASRYGRETEAFF
TGTGCCAGCAGGTACGGCAGGGAAACTGAAGCTTTCTTT
>NA|TRBV18|TRBJ2-7|once
CASSPPAGRSYEQYF
TGTGCCAGCTCACCACCAGCAGGGCGGTCCTACGAGCAGTACTTC
>NA|TRBV28|TRBJ2-7|few
CASSLRVGILRGYEQYF
TGTGCCAGCAGTTTAAGGGTAGGAATTCTCCGAGGGTACGAGCAGTACTTC
>TRBD1|TRBV9|TRBJ2-2|once
CASSVARTGRVNTGELFF
TGTGCCAGCAGCGTAGCCAGGACAGGGAGAGTGAACACCGGGGAGCTGTTTTTT
>NA|TRBV19|TRBJ1-5|few
CASSIESLWINQPQHF
TGTGCCAGTAGTATAGAGTCGCTGTGGATAAATCAGCCCCAGCATTTT
>TRBD1|TRBV19|TRBJ1-5|NA
CASSILDRGAYQPQHF
TGTGCCAGTAGTATACTGGACAGGGGAGCATATCAGCCCCAGCATTTT
>TRBD2|TRBV2|TRBJ2-3|NA
CASSQTSWSPDTQYF
TGTGCCAGCAGTCAGACTAGCTGGTCCCCAGATACGCAGTATTTT
>NA|TRBV21-1|TRBJ1-2|NA
CASSKAWGGSVIGYTF
TGTGCCAGCAGCAAGGCTTGGGGAGGGTCGGTTATTGGCTACACCTTC
>NA|TRBV5-6|TRBJ2-5|NA
CASSPGPQEETQYF
TGTGCCAGCAGCCCCGGACCACAGGAAGAGACCCAGTACTTC
>NA|TRBV3-1/TRBV3-2|TRBJ2-2|NA
CASSPLDTGELFF
TGTGCCAGCAGCCCCCTGGACACCGGGGAGCTGTTTTTT
>NA|TRBV7-7|TRBJ2-1|NA
CASSPGGGADSYNEQFF
TGTGCTAGCAGCCCCGGTGGGGGGGCCGACTCCTACAATGAGCAGTTCTTC
>NA|TRBV4-3|TRBJ2-3|NA
CASSQGRGRGDTQYF
TGCGCCAGCAGCCAAGGGAGGGGGAGGGGAGATACGCAGTATTTT
>NA|TRBV3-1/TRBV3-2|TRBJ1-2|NA
CASSQDLWGAQFYYGYTF
TGTGCCAGCAGCCAAGATCTATGGGGGGCCCAGTTTTACTATGGCTACACCTTC
>NA|TRBV27|TRBJ2-1|NA
CASSLYFFGGNEQFF
TGTGCCAGCAGTTTATATTTCTTTGGGGGGAATGAGCAGTTCTTC
>NA|TRBV2|TRBJ1-5|NA
CASRDSNQPQHF
TGTGCCAGCAGAGACAGCAATCAGCCCCAGCATTTT
>NA|TRBV5-5|TRBJ1-6|NA
CASSSTDRSNSPLHF
TGTGCCAGCAGCTCAACCGACAGGTCCAATTCACCCCTCCACTTT
>TRBD1|TRBV29-1|TRBJ2-7|NA
CSVEVTAGGYEQYF
TGCAGCGTTGAAGTAACGGCAGGGGGCTACGAGCAGTACTTC
>NA|TRBV29-1|TRBJ2-7|once
CSVEGVGSSYEQYF
TGCAGCGTTGAAGGGGTCGGGAGCTCCTACGAGCAGTACTTC
>NA|TRBV5-1|TRBJ2-3|few
CASAGVDTQYF
TGCGCCAGCGCCGGTGTGGATACGCAGTATTTT
>NA|TRBV27|TRBJ1-1|few
CASSINPTQGPYTEAFF
TGTGCCAGCAGTATCAATCCCACCCAGGGGCCGTACACTGAAGCTTTCTTT
>NA|TRBV7-2|TRBJ1-5|NA
CASSLGISNQPQHF
TGTGCCAGCAGCTTAGGGATTTCCAATCAGCCCCAGCATTTT
>NA|TRBV7-9|TRBJ2-1|NA
CASSLEESEQFF
TGTGCCAGCAGCTTAGAAGAAAGTGAGCAGTTCTTC
>TRBD1|TRBV18|TRBJ1-4|NA
CASSSQGANEKLFF
TGTGCCAGCTCATCACAGGGGGCTAATGAAAAACTGTTTTTT
>NA|TRBV4-1|TRBJ1-2|NA
CASSQDLERAVGGYTF
TGCGCCAGCAGCCAAGATTTGGAAAGGGCTGTGGGCGGCTACACCTTC
>TRBD1|TRBV5-6|TRBJ1-2|few
CASSRTGVIGYTF
TGTGCCAGCAGCAGGACAGGGGTAATCGGCTACACCTTC
>NA|TRBV28|TRBJ2-2|NA
CASSPRLDTGELFF
TGTGCCAGCAGCCCCAGGTTAGATACCGGGGAGCTGTTTTTT
>TRBD1|TRBV5-1|TRBJ1-1|NA
CASSLDRGMNTEAFF
TGCGCCAGCAGCTTGGACAGGGGGATGAACACTGAAGCTTTCTTT
>NA|TRBV4-1|TRBJ1-6|NA
CASSHHPGSYSPLHF
TGCGCCAGCAGCCACCACCCTGGGAGTTATTCACCCCTCCACTTT
>NA|TRBV5-6|TRBJ1-2|NA
CASSWGREGYTF
TGTGCCAGCAGCTGGGGTAGGGAGGGCTACACCTTC
>NA|TRBV30|TRBJ1-1|NA
CAWMGPVAFF
TGTGCCTGGATGGGACCCGTCGCTTTCTTT
>TRBD1|TRBV19|TRBJ2-1|NA
CASSLTGTGSYNEQFF
TGTGCCAGTAGTCTCACCGGGACAGGGTCCTACAATGAGCAGTTCTTC
>TRBD1|TRBV12-3/TRBV12-4|TRBJ1-1|NA
CASRDSQNTEAFF
TGTGCCAGCCGGGACAGTCAGAACACTGAAGCTTTCTTT
>NA|TRBV7-9|TRBJ2-2|NA
CASSLSLDWGLDGELFF
TGTGCCAGCAGCTTAAGCCTGGACTGGGGGCTGGACGGGGAGCTGTTTTTT